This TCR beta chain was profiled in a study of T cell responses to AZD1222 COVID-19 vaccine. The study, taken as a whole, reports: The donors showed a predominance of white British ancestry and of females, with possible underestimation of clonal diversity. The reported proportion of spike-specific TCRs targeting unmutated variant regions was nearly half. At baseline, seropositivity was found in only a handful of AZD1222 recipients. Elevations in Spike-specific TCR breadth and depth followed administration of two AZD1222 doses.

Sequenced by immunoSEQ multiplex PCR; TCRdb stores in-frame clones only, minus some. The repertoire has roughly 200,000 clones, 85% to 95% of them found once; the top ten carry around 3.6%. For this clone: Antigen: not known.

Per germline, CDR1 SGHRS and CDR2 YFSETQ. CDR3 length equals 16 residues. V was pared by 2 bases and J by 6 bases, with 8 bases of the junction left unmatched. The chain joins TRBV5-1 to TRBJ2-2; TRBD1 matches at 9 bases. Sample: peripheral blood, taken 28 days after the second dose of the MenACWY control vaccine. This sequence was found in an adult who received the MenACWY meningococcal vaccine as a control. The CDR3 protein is CASSLPGTGISGELFF. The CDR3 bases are TGCGCCAGCAGCTTACCCGGGACAGGGATATCCGGGGAGCTGTTTTTT. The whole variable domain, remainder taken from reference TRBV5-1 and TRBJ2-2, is KAGVTQTPRYLIKTRGQQVTLSCSPISGHRSVSWYQQTPGQGLQFLFEYFSETQRNKGNFPGRFSGRQFSNSRSEMNVSTLELGDSALYLCASSLPGTGISGELFFGEGSRLTVL.